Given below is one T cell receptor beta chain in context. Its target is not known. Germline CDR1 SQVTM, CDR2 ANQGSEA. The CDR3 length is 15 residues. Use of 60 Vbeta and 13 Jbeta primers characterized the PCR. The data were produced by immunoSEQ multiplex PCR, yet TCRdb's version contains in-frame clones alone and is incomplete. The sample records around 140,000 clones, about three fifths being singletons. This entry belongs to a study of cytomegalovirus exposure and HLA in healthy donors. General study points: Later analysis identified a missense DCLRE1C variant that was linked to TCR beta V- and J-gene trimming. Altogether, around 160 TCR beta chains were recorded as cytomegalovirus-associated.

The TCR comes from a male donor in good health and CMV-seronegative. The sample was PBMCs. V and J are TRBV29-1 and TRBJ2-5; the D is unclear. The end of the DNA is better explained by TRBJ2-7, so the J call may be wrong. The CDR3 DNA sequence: TGCAGCGTTGAAGATGAGGCGGTTAGCTCCTACGAGCAGTACTTC. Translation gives CSVEDEAVSSYEQYF.